This paragraph covers one TCR beta chain sequence. The antigen remains unidentified. The data stem from a study of vaccination and CD4 T cells after COVID-19. On the study more broadly: Cells were stimulated with overlapping spike peptides from SARS-CoV-2, HCoV-NL63, HCoV-OC43 and HCoV-229E. Control cultures were given a CEFX pool, an HIV-1 Nef pool, or no peptide.

Sequencing of DNA taken from cultured CD4+ T cells relied on the Oncomine TCR Beta short-read assay. Using its own MiXCR run on the PCR reads, TCRdb lists one record per CDR3 protein. The sample carries about 13,000 distinct CDR3 sequences, about three quarters recorded once. Treatment specified: approximately nine-day PBMC culture with coronavirus spike peptide pools or control peptides (ViraFEST assay). Following culture for around eleven days, CD4+ T cells were isolated by negative selection. This TCR derives from a human donor who had recovered from COVID-19. The specimen was CD4+ T cells from blood, cultured in vitro.

DNA of the CDR3: TGTGCCAGCAGAAGGACAGGGACGGGTGGCTACACCTTC. As protein: CASRRTGTGGYTF. This rearrangement joins TRBV27 to TRBJ1-2; the match to TRBD1 covers 8 bases. The CDR3 length is 13 residues. Germline-derived CDR1 and CDR2 are MNHEY and SMNVEV (reference sequence). V shed 6 bases and J 7 bases; nucleotides not matched to a gene: 7.